Shown below are 31 T cell receptor beta chains from a single sample sequenced in a study of T cells in localized non-small cell lung cancer. Sequencing was performed with immunoSEQ multiplex PCR; in TCRdb, only in-frame clones are kept and a portion is missing. Here the sample spans around 19,000 clones, over 80% being singletons. Sequences were derived from peripheral blood, sampled before any cancer treatment. The receptor source for this set is a woman between 35 and 70 years old with stage I lung adenocarcinoma.

V gene TRBV5-4 combines with J gene TRBJ2-5; 10 bases align to TRBD2. The germline gives CDR1 SGHNT, CDR2 YYREEE (reference sequence). V trimming: 0 bases; J trimming: 5 bases; junction bases outside the gene matches: 4. CDR3 size: 15 residues. The CDR3 loop reads CASSLASGGAETQYF. The DNA for the CDR3 is TGTGCCAGCAGCTTGGCCAGCGGGGGGGCGGAGACCCAGTACTTC.

The chain has TRBV11-2 and TRBJ1-6, with D possibly matching TRBD1 (5 bases). Germline loops: CDR1 SGHAT, CDR2 FQNNGV. Deletions cut 5 bases from V and 10 bases from J, with 12 bases between. CDR3 size: 13 residues. CDR3 in DNA: TGTGCCAGCAGCCGGGGGGAGCGATCACCCCTCCACTTT. Protein sequence: CASSRGERSPLHF.

V is TRBV11-2 and J is TRBJ2-4; D could derive from TRBD1 or TRBD2 (5 bases each). V was clipped by 4 bases and J by 7 bases, with 20 bases between them. Per germline, CDR1 SGHAT and CDR2 FQNNGV. The CDR3 spans 16 residues. This CDR3 reads CASSSISGTSTNIQYF. The CDR3 nucleotides read TGTGCCAGCAGCTCCATATCCGGGACCTCAACTAACATTCAGTACTTC.

V usage is TRBV11-2 and J usage is TRBJ2-1, with 13 bases lining up with TRBD2. V trimming: 4 bases; J trimming: 10 bases; junction bases outside the gene matches: 10. The CDR3 sequence is 16 residues long. In germline, CDR1 is SGHAT, CDR2 FQNNGV. The CDR3 sequence: CASSSDGLAGVDEQFF. The DNA for the CDR3 is TGTGCCAGCAGCTCAGACGGACTAGCGGGAGTGGACGAGCAGTTCTTC.

The chain recombines TRBV5-1 with TRBJ2-2, with 10 bases that match TRBD1. The trim removed 4 bases at V and 6 bases at J, leaving 6 bases unmatched. The CDR3 is 15 amino acids. CDR1 is SGHRS, CDR2 YFSETQ, per germline. The CDR3 DNA reads as TGCGCCAGCAGCCCCGGACAGGGGGATGCCGGGGAGCTGTTTTTT. It specifies CASSPGQGDAGELFF.

This chain joins TRBV30 and TRBJ1-5; D not resolved. Germline V gene lookup returns CDR1 GTSNPN and CDR2 SVGIG (reference sequence). Trimming pared 0 bases from V and 3 bases from J, leaving 6 bases between. There are 13 residues in the CDR3. This CDR3 reads CAWSVQDNQPQHF. The CDR3 DNA follows: TGTGCCTGGAGTGTACAAGACAATCAGCCCCAGCATTTT.

The rearrangement joins TRBV19 to TRBJ2-1; the D gene is possibly TRBD2 (6 bases). CDR3 size: 17 residues. Between the trimmed V and J ends, which lost 3 bases and 4 bases, there was a span of 19 bases. Germline V gene data show CDR1 as LNHDA and CDR2 as SQIVND (reference sequence). The CDR3 bases are TGTGCCAGTAGTATCTCCGCCATGGCGGGGATTTACAATGAGCAGTTCTTC. Protein: CASSISAMAGIYNEQFF.

This clone was seen more than once but under ten times. The rearrangement joins TRBV5-1 to TRBJ1-4; D call uncertain. The germline V and J ends were trimmed by 0 bases and 5 bases, with 5 bases remaining between them. Germline loops: CDR1 SGHRS, CDR2 YFSETQ. CDR3 length equals 13 residues. CDR3 residues: CASSLDRNEKLFF. The CDR3 DNA sequence: TGCGCCAGCAGCTTGGACAGAAATGAAAAACTGTTTTTT.

The genes are TRBV19 and TRBJ1-2; D is unclear. CDR3 length: 14 amino acids. V lost 3 bases to trimming and J lost 2 bases, with 10 bases between them. Germline V gene lookup returns CDR1 LNHDA and CDR2 SQIVND (reference sequence). The CDR3 protein is CASSMDVKNYGYTF. CDR3 nucleotide sequence: TGTGCCAGTAGTATGGACGTTAAGAACTATGGCTACACCTTC.

The J gene is TRBJ2-1, the V gene TRBV2, with 8 bases fitting TRBD1. The CDR3 loop spans 15 amino acids. Losses at the gene ends were 5 bases for V and 4 bases for J; bases not matched to a gene: 7. From germline, CDR1 is SNHLY and CDR2 FYNNEI. CDR3 sequence reads: CASSQRQGSYNEQFF. The CDR3 nucleotides read TGTGCCAGCAGTCAGCGACAGGGGTCGTACAATGAGCAGTTCTTC.

Of note for this clone: The CDR3 does not close with the conserved phenylalanine or tryptophan, likely indicating a read error. The chain has TRBV7-9 and TRBJ2-7, with D perhaps TRBD1 (5 bases). CDR3 length equals 14 residues. Germline loops: CDR1 SEHNR, CDR2 FQNEAQ (reference sequence). The V end lost 5 bases, the J end lost 0 bases, and 11 bases lay between the germline ends. This chain's CDR3 is CASSPDSTSYEQYL. The CDR3, as DNA: TGTGCCAGCAGCCCCGACAGTACCTCCTACGAGCAGTACCTC.

The rearrangement joins TRBV5-1 to TRBJ1-1, with D perhaps matching TRBD1 (5 bases). V dropped 4 bases and J dropped 5 bases, with 27 bases sitting between them. Germline assignment: CDR1 SGHRS and CDR2 YFSETQ. The CDR3 has 18 amino acids. Written as DNA, the CDR3 is TGCGCCAGCAGCCTCAGACCGTCCAGCGGGGACTTCGAAACTGAAGCTTTCTTT. As protein: CASSLRPSSGDFETEAFF. The whole variable domain, remainder taken from reference TRBV5-1 and TRBJ1-1, is KAGVTQTPRYLIKTRGQQVTLSCSPISGHRSVSWYQQTPGQGLQFLFEYFSETQRNKGNFPGRFSGRQFSNSRSEMNVSTLELGDSALYLCASSLRPSSGDFETEAFFGQGTRLTVV.

This clone was recorded once. The gene calls are TRBV6-6 and TRBJ1-1, with D possibly matching TRBD1 (5 bases). Per germline, CDR1 MNHNY and CDR2 SVGAGI (reference sequence). The CDR3 is 13 amino acids. V dropped 7 bases and J dropped 1 base, with 10 bases sitting between them. The chain's CDR3 is CASTIGENTEAFF. DNA for the CDR3: TGTGCCAGCACCATAGGGGAGAACACTGAAGCTTTCTTT.

Only one count was recorded for this clone. The CDR3 DNA reads TGTGCCAGCAGTGATACAGATCAGCCCCAGCATTTT. It is translated as CASSDTDQPQHF. J is TRBJ1-5 and V is TRBV6-5; D gene unclear. The length of the CDR3 is 12 residues. CDR1 MNHEY and CDR2 SVGAGI come from the germline V gene. V shed 5 bases and J shed 5 bases, with 7 bases lying between them.

This rearrangement joins TRBV27 to TRBJ1-4, with D hard to call. V lost 7 bases, J lost 4 bases, and 13 bases lay in between. The CDR3 runs 14 residues. The germline CDR1 and CDR2 sequences are MNHEY and SMNVEV (reference sequence). The CDR3: CASTADGDNEKLFF. CDR3 DNA sequence: TGTGCCAGCACCGCCGACGGGGATAATGAAAAACTGTTTTTT.

The V and J genes are TRBV5-1 and TRBJ2-5; unclear D gene. Germline CDR1 is SGHRS and CDR2 is YFSETQ. The CDR3 has 14 amino acids. Deletions cut 1 base from V and 5 bases from J, with 12 bases between. The CDR3 DNA follows: TGCGCCAGCAGCTTGCAGGTATCCGGGGAGACCCAGTACTTC. Translation: CASSLQVSGETQYF.

This chain uses TRBV6-1 with TRBJ2-5; D may correspond to TRBD1 or TRBD2 (5 bases each). The germline CDR1 and CDR2 sequences are MNHNS and SASEGT. V lost 6 bases and J 3 bases, leaving 11 bases between the germline ends. This CDR3 has 13 residues. CDR3 loop: CASSWDREETQYF. The CDR3 nucleotides read TGTGCCAGCAGCTGGGACCGAGAAGAGACCCAGTACTTC.

The rearrangement links TRBV5-4 to TRBJ2-7, with D unresolved. The CDR3 runs to 15 residues. The germline gives CDR1 SGHNT, CDR2 YYREEE (reference sequence). With 4 bases removed from V and 3 bases from J, the gap between germline ends came to 17 bases. Here the CDR3 DNA reads TGTGCCAGCAGCAAAAACCCGGGTCAGGACTACGAGCAGTACTTC. Translation: CASSKNPGQDYEQYF.

The chain has TRBV6-1 and TRBJ1-1; D is undetermined. V lost 4 bases, J lost 0 bases, and 6 bases lay in between. Germline lookup yields CDR1 MNHNS and CDR2 SASEGT. The CDR3 loop spans 13 amino acids. CDR3 sequence: CASSGVVNTEAFF. As DNA, the CDR3 is TGTGCCAGCAGTGGGGTGGTGAACACTGAAGCTTTCTTT.

This rearrangement joins TRBV7-2 to TRBJ2-7; 7 nucleotides align to TRBD2. Looked up from germline, CDR1 is SGHTA and CDR2 is FQGNSA. J was trimmed by 0 bases and V by 5 bases; bases with no gene match: 7. This CDR3 comprises 15 residues. The CDR3 region is CASSPSGKSSYEQYF. In DNA, the CDR3 is TGTGCCAGCAGCCCGAGCGGGAAGAGCTCCTACGAGCAGTACTTC.

This chain connects TRBV6-5 to TRBJ1-2, with TRBD1 identical over 8 bases. CDR3 length equals 14 residues. Germline V lookup: CDR1 MNHEY, CDR2 SVGAGI. The J segment lost 4 bases and the V segment lost 5 bases, leaving 6 bases of the junction unmatched. CDR3 protein: CASSGPGGTYGYTF. CDR3 nucleotides: TGTGCCAGCAGTGGGCCAGGGGGCACCTATGGCTACACCTTC.

V usage is TRBV7-2 and J usage is TRBJ2-2; D uncertain. The CDR3 totals 14 residues. V was cut by 0 bases and J by 6 bases, with 8 bases left in between. The germline CDR1 and CDR2 sequences are SGHTA and FQGNSA. The CDR3 sequence: CASSLAQSAGELFF. Here the CDR3 DNA reads TGTGCCAGCAGCTTAGCGCAGTCGGCCGGGGAGCTGTTTTTT.

The chain links TRBV2 to TRBJ1-5; D not resolved. The germline V gene encodes CDR1 SNHLY and CDR2 FYNNEI. Trimming shortened V by 6 bases and J by 0 bases, and 12 bases separated the two germline ends. The CDR3 totals 15 residues. Here the CDR3 reads CASSWSRDSNQPQHF. As DNA, the CDR3 is TGTGCCAGCAGCTGGAGTAGGGATAGCAATCAGCCCCAGCATTTT. Looking up the rest from reference TRBV2 and TRBJ1-5 gives the full variable domain: EPEVTQTPSHQVTQMGQEVILRCVPISNHLYFYWYRQILGQKVEFLVSFYNNEISEKSEIFDDQFSVERPDGSNFTLKIRSTKLEDSAMYFCASSWSRDSNQPQHFGDGTRLSIL.

The V call is TRBV11-2, the J call TRBJ2-7; TRBD1 agrees at 9 bases. The CDR3 runs to 13 residues. The germline gives CDR1 SGHAT, CDR2 FQNNGV. The trim removed 5 bases at V and 4 bases at J, leaving 3 bases unmatched. The CDR3, as DNA: TGTGCCAGCAGCGCGGACAGGGGTTACGAGCAGTACTTC. Its protein product is CASSADRGYEQYF.

This chain connects TRBV11-2 to TRBJ1-6, with 9 nucleotides matching TRBD1. The ends lost 4 bases at V and 6 bases at J; junction bases unmatched: 4. The V gene's germline CDR1 is SGHAT and CDR2 FQNNGV. CDR3 length: 15 residues. The CDR3 spells CASSYGTGRNSPLHF. For the CDR3, the DNA is TGTGCCAGCAGCTACGGGACAGGGCGTAATTCACCCCTCCACTTT.

V is TRBV18 and J is TRBJ2-4; D not certain. Trimming left V 2 bases short and J 5 bases short, with 4 bases between. There are 12 residues in the CDR3. Germline-derived CDR1 and CDR2 are KGHSH and LQKENI. The CDR3 here is CASSPIENIQYF. In nucleotides, the CDR3 is TGTGCCAGCTCACCAATAGAAAACATTCAGTACTTC.

The chain recombines TRBV4-1 with TRBJ2-5, with D unclear. This CDR3 is built from 13 residues. Germline CDR1 is MGHRA and CDR2 is YSYEKL. Trimming took off 2 bases at V and 2 bases at J, with 6 bases between the two ends. The CDR3 reads CASSQLRQETQYF. DNA for the CDR3: TGCGCCAGCAGCCAATTGCGGCAAGAGACCCAGTACTTC.

The chain employs TRBV7-9 and TRBJ2-7; TRBD1 matches 7 bases. CDR1 and CDR2 (germline): SEHNR, FQNEAQ (reference sequence). The CDR3 has 14 amino acids. Unmatched junction bases numbered 8, after V lost 5 bases and J lost 4 bases. The CDR3 is CASSSPGQLYEQYF. The CDR3, as DNA: TGTGCCAGCAGCAGCCCGGGACAGCTTTACGAGCAGTACTTC.

The chain links TRBV28 to TRBJ1-4; no definite D call. This CDR3 is 13 amino acids long. V was pared by 8 bases and J by 6 bases, with 13 bases between. The germline gives CDR1 MDHEN, CDR2 SYDVKM. The CDR3 is CASPDREDEKLFF. The DNA for the CDR3 is TGTGCCAGCCCCGACCGGGAGGATGAAAAACTGTTTTTT.

This clone came up once. V and J are TRBV5-1 and TRBJ1-1; D unclear. Per the germline V gene, CDR1 is SGHRS and CDR2 is YFSETQ. With 2 bases removed from V and 4 bases from J, the gap between germline ends came to 12 bases. This CDR3 is 14 amino acids long. The CDR3: CASSLQATGTEAFF. The CDR3 bases are TGCGCCAGCAGCTTACAAGCTACGGGCACTGAAGCTTTCTTT. Based on the CDR3 plus reference TRBV5-1 and TRBJ1-1, the full variable domain is KAGVTQTPRYLIKTRGQQVTLSCSPISGHRSVSWYQQTPGQGLQFLFEYFSETQRNKGNFPGRFSGRQFSNSRSEMNVSTLELGDSALYLCASSLQATGTEAFFGQGTRLTVV.

The chain employs TRBV7-9 and TRBJ2-7; 9 positions agree with TRBD1. CDR1 is SEHNR and CDR2 is FQNEAQ in the germline V gene (reference sequence). The length of the CDR3 is 15 residues. V lost 5 bases, J lost 1 base, and 6 bases stayed unmatched. The CDR3 sequence: CASSPGTGKSYEQYF. As DNA, the CDR3 is TGTGCCAGCAGCCCCGGGACAGGGAAGTCCTACGAGCAGTACTTC. The full variable domain, in which reference TRBV7-9 and TRBJ2-7 provide the parts outside the CDR3, is DTGVSQNPRHKITKRGQNVTFRCDPISEHNRLYWYRQTLGQGPEFLTYFQNEAQLEKSRLLSDRFSAERPKGSFSTLEIQRTEQGDSAMYLCASSPGTGKSYEQYFGPGTRLTVT.